This T cell receptor (beta chain) was profiled in a study of cytomegalovirus exposure and HLA in healthy donors. Study information: One earlier analysis, a look at approximately 190 million T cells, found about 110 million unique TCR beta sequences.

Germline CDR1 is ENHRY and CDR2 is SYGVKD. The germline V and J ends were trimmed by 10 bases and 5 bases, with 18 bases remaining between them. There are 14 residues in the CDR3. Use of 60 Vbeta and 13 Jbeta primers characterized the PCR. Assay used: immunoSEQ multiplex PCR; TCRdb lists only in-frame clones, some missing. The sample totals 100,000 to 150,000 clones. Study-level points and caveats: Previously analyzed data showed that most TCR beta V segments were productive at a frequency of about 87% or about 30%. Reportedly, cytomegalovirus status was diagnosed with high sensitivity and specificity. Fewer N-insertions than the roughly 600-donor mean were reportedly shown by an Asian-associated ancestry cluster in a later analysis.

Points on this clone: As yet, its antigen is unknown.

The sequencing input was PBMCs. The receptor's source is a man younger than 35 in good health and CMV-seronegative. The gene calls are TRBV10-3 and TRBJ1-3; D gene uncertain. This CDR3 is CATSTPELRNTIYF. CDR3 in DNA: TGTGCCACCTCGACACCCGAACTGAGAAACACCATATATTTT.